The 3 T cell receptor beta chains below were found in one sample sequenced in a study of blood T cells in healthy people across ages. A J-beta primer mix and a sample-barcoded 5' primer were used in a second PCR of about 6 to 12 cycles. TCRdb processed the 5' RACE reads anew with MiXCR; each CDR3 protein has one entry. There are some 1.5 million distinct CDR3 sequences in the sample; approximately 42% occur only once, and around 4% lies in the top ten. The sequenced sample was blood. The receptor set was obtained from a woman younger than 30 in good health.

This sequence joins TRBV4-1 and TRBJ2-3; D gene unclear. The CDR3 consists of 17 residues. Germline lookup yields CDR1 MGHRA and CDR2 YSYEKL. V was clipped by 3 bases and J by 4 bases, with 20 bases between them. The CDR3 spells CASSHLRILRGPDTQYF. The CDR3 nucleotides are TGCGCCAGCAGCCACCTAAGAATCCTGAGAGGTCCAGATACGCAGTATTTT.

About this clonotype itself: One junction end does not reproduce the germline sequence, and a read error may be involved. The chain is built from TRBV6-2 or TRBV6-3 and TRBJ2-3; D perhaps matches TRBD1 (6 bases). Germline V CDR1 and CDR2: MNHEY, SVGEGT. This CDR3 region has 12 residues. Here the CDR3 DNA reads TGTGCCAGTGCCGGACGGACAGATACGCTGTATTTT. Its protein is CASAGRTDTLYF.

In its sample, this clonotype was seen a few times. The gene calls are TRBV6-6 and TRBJ2-2; TRBD2 agrees at 7 bases. The CDR3 sequence is 16 residues long. Trimming at V came to 1 base and at J to 0 bases, leaving 2 bases not matched to a gene. The V gene's germline CDR1 is MNHNY and CDR2 SVGAGI (reference sequence). The CDR3 loop is CASSYLGLTNTGELFF. The CDR3 nucleotides read TGTGCCAGCAGTTACTTGGGACTAACGAACACCGGGGAGCTGTTTTTT.